These T cell receptor beta chains were read from a single sample in a study of blood T cell repertoires in COVID-19. Generated by immunoSEQ multiplex PCR, the TCRdb table keeps only in-frame clones and is missing some. There are 250,000 to 300,000 clones in the sample; around 90% occur only once, and 0.94% lies in the top ten. The sample taken for sequencing was peripheral blood. The source of these receptors is a woman between 40 and 55 years old who had recovered from COVID-19. The CDR3 runs from the conserved cysteine through the conserved F or W. Fields, in order: J gene, clone size, V gene, D gene, CDR3 DNA, CDR3 protein. The D gene is left open where the match is weak. Not all rows give a size; the values are once, few, many and, for expanded clones, a class.

TRBJ2-5,-,TRBV30,-,TGTGCCTGGAGTGTAGCCGAGACCCAGTACTTC,CAWSVAETQYF
TRBJ2-7,few,TRBV5-1,-,TGCGCCAGCAGGCAGACAGTCGCCCTCTCCTACGAGCAGTACTTC,CASRQTVALSYEQYF
TRBJ2-3,-,TRBV4-1,-,TGCGCCAGCAGCCAAGTTTCGGCGGGGAACAGCGATACGCAGTATTTT,CASSQVSAGNSDTQYF
TRBJ2-3,once,TRBV28,TRBD2,TGTGCCAGCAGTTTTACTAGCGGGAGAAGCGATACGCAGTATTTT,CASSFTSGRSDTQYF
TRBJ2-7,-,TRBV5-1,-,TGCGCCAGCGGGCCGGGGAGTTACGAGCAGTACTTC,CASGPGSYEQYF
TRBJ2-4,-,TRBV19,-,TGTGCCAGCATAAACAGCTCTACCCGATTTTTC,CASINSSTRFF
TRBJ2-3,-,TRBV30,TRBD2,TGTGCCTGGAGTGCCCCGTGGGGACTAGCTAGCACAGATACGCAGTATTTT,CAWSAPWGLASTDTQYF
TRBJ2-4,-,TRBV3-1/TRBV3-2,TRBD2,TGTGCCAGCAGCCAAGCCCCGTCGGGGGGGCTTCAGTACTTC,CASSQAPSGGLQYF
TRBJ2-7,-,TRBV19,TRBD1,TGTGCCAGCGCCTACCTCGGGACAGGGGGCTACGAGCAGTACTTC,CASAYLGTGGYEQYF
TRBJ1-6,-,TRBV5-1,-,TGCGCCAGCAGCTTGGGAGGGATTGACAATTCACCCCTCCACTTT,CASSLGGIDNSPLHF
TRBJ1-5,few,TRBV10-1,TRBD1,TGCGCCAGCAGTGAGTCCTCAGGGGGCAGGGATCAGCCCCAGCATTTT,CASSESSGGRDQPQHF
TRBJ1-5,-,TRBV7-8,-,TGTGCCAGCAGCTTACGTGGGGGGGAGGCCAATCAGCCCCAGCATTTT,CASSLRGGEANQPQHF
TRBJ2-1,few,TRBV30,TRBD2,TGTGCCTGGAGTTTCGGACTAGCGGCCAATGAGCAGTTCTTC,CAWSFGLAANEQFF
TRBJ2-7,-,TRBV2,TRBD2,TGTGCCAGCAGTGAAGTACTAGCGAACGAGCAGTACTTC,CASSEVLANEQYF
TRBJ1-1,-,TRBV4-2,-,TGTGCCAGCCGAACAGGGCCGGGTAACACTGAAGCTTTCTTT,CASRTGPGNTEAFF
TRBJ1-6,-,TRBV15,-,TGTGCCACCAGCAGAGAGACAGATAATTCACCCCTCCACTTT,CATSRETDNSPLHF
TRBJ2-1,-,TRBV25-1,-,TGTGCCAGCAGTGAGACGGCAGGGTCCTACAATGAGCAGTTCTTC,CASSETAGSYNEQFF
TRBJ2-3,-,TRBV4-1,-,TGCGCCAGCAGCCAAGAGGCCACAGATACGCAGTATTTT,CASSQEATDTQYF
TRBJ1-2,-,TRBV19,TRBD1,TGTGCCAGTAGTATGGACAGGTCTAACTATGGCTACACCTTC,CASSMDRSNYGYTF
TRBJ2-4,-,TRBV4-2,TRBD1,TGTGCCAGCAGCCAAGAGAGGGGTTCGGACAGGGGGAACTTC,CASSQERGSDRGNF
TRBJ1-5,-,TRBV7-2,TRBD1,TGTGCCAGCAGCTTAGTTGGACAGGGACTTTACCAGCCCCAGCATTTT,CASSLVGQGLYQPQHF
TRBJ2-3,-,TRBV24-1,TRBD2,TGTGCCACCGCAGACGGGGGGGGTCTTATGCAGTATTTT,CATADGGGLMQYF
TRBJ2-2,-,TRBV27,-,TGTGCCAGCAGTTCCAGGGCCCGGGACACCGGGGAGCTGTTTTTT,CASSSRARDTGELFF
TRBJ1-4,-,TRBV7-3,-,TGTGCCAGCAGCTCCACCGGGACACCAGACGAAAAACTGTTTTTT,CASSSTGTPDEKLFF